A single T cell receptor beta chain is shown here with its context. Germline V gene data show CDR1 as SGDLS and CDR2 as YYNGEE. The CDR3 has 14 residues. V was clipped by 0 bases and J by 4 bases, with 10 bases between them. TCRdb's table, derived via immunoSEQ multiplex PCR, lists solely in-frame clones and lacks some. Among approximately 1.4 million clones listed, about 98% were seen once. This record belongs to a study of shared clonotypes between healthy human individuals. The sample consisted of naive CD4+ T cells sorted from blood. The subset is: CD45RA+ positively selected. The chain recombines TRBV9 with TRBJ1-1, with D uncertain. The clonotype originates from a man aged 25-45 years in good health. The CDR3 nucleotides are TGTGCCAGCAGCGTAGATCCTAAAGGCACTGAAGCTTTCTTT. Encoded protein: CASSVDPKGTEAFF.